This T cell receptor beta chain was sequenced in a study of T cell responses to AZD1222 COVID-19 vaccine. Overall study findings and caveats: Targets within unmutated variant regions were reportedly found for nearly half of spike-specific TCRs. Across spike, vaccine-associated CD4 TCRs were found, dominant at 160-218 and 743-854. Without day 14 samples, only post-peak T cell repertoires were studied.

The CDR3 consists of 15 residues. Germline V CDR1 and CDR2: MNHEY, SMNVEV (reference sequence). V shed 3 bases and J shed 4 bases, with 14 bases lying between them. Turning to this clone: Its specificity is unknown.

TCRdb's table, derived via immunoSEQ multiplex PCR, lists solely in-frame clones and lacks some. The table lists roughly 97,000 clones, around nine tenths of them singletons. Sequenced material: peripheral blood, taken on day 0 of AZD1222 vaccination. The gene calls are TRBV27 and TRBJ2-3, with a weak D call TRBD2 (6 bases). This receptor was identified in an adult in good health. The CDR3 here is CASSFVLAKADTQYF. As DNA, the CDR3 is TGTGCCAGCAGTTTCGTACTAGCAAAGGCAGATACGCAGTATTTT.